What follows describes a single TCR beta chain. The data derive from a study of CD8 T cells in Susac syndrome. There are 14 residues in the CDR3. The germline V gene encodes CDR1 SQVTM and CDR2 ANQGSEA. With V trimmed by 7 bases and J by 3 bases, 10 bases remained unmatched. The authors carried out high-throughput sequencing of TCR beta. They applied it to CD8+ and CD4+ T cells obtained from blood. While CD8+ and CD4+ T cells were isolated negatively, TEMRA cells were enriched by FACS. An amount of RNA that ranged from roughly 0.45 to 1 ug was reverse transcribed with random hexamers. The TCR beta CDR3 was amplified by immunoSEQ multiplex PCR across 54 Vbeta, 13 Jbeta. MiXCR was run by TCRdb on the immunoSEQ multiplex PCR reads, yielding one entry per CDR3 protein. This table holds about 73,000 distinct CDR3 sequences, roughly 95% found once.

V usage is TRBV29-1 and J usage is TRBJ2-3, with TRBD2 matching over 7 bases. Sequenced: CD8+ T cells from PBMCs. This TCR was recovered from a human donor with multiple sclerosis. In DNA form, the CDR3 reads TGCAGCGGGATCCTAGCGGCCAGAACAGATACGCAGTATTTT. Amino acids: CSGILAARTDTQYF.